Sequencing of this T cell receptor beta chain was carried out in a study of human T cells and chemical hapten exposure. Study-level background: Patches that contained 0.01% DPC were applied to the upper back and read at 6 days. Points from the study as a whole: More PT1 expanded TCRs went with higher patch test scores. There were significantly more large CDR3 similarity clusters among expanded TCRs than among controls.

Specified time point: pre-sensitization, week 0. This sample's treatment: therapeutic diphenylcyclopropenone sensitization with weekly scalp DPC. In its sample, this clonotype was seen a few times. The antigen remains unidentified. Germline lookup yields CDR1 SGHTA and CDR2 FQGNSA. The CDR3 totals 15 residues. V dropped 7 bases and J dropped 5; count of bases not matched to a gene: 11. Each CDR3 protein gets one entry after TCRdb re-called the RACE reads with MiXCR. The sample lists about 98,000 distinct CDR3 sequences, 9.5% to 14% occurring once. The sequence was collected from a woman aged 60-75 years with alopecia areata. Some clones in this sample may be carry-over from other donors' samples. This sequence joins TRBV7-2 and TRBJ2-7; 10 bases fit TRBD2. The sample in question was whole blood, obtained in connection with sensitization to the hapten diphenylcyclopropenone (DPC). The CDR3: CASILVAGGWDEQYF. The CDR3 DNA is TGTGCCAGCATCCTCGTAGCGGGGGGTTGGGACGAGCAGTACTTC.